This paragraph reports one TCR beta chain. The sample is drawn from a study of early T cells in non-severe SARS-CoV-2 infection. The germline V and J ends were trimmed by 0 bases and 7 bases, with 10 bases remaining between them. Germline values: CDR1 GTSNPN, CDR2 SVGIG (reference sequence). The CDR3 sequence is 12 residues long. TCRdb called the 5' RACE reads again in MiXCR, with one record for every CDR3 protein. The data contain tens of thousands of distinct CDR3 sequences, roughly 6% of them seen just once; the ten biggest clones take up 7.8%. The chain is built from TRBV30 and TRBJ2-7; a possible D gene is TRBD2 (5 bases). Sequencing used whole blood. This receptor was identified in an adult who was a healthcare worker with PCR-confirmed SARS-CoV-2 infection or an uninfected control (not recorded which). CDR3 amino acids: CAWSVTGFEQYF. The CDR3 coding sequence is TGTGCCTGGAGTGTAACGGGGTTTGAGCAGTACTTC.